These 19 T cell receptor beta chains were all obtained from the same sample, sequenced in a study of T cell responses to AZD1222 COVID-19 vaccine (dated by TCRdb to about 2021). This specimen's time point label, interpreted: about 28 days (+/-7) after the second vaccine dose. Library creation used the immunoSEQ multiplex PCR assay. TCRdb re-hosts the immuneACCESS table, in-frame sequences only. Its copies lack some clones; in the studies checked, an unresolved V gene accounts for under half of them, and the cause for the rest is not known. This sample is represented by some 150,000 clones; 92% of them were singletons. Approximately 3.4% of the sample belongs to the ten largest clones. The input for sequencing was peripheral blood, taken 28 days after the second AZD1222 dose. The receptors stem from an adult who received the AZD1222 COVID-19 vaccine.

The chain recombines TRBV11-3 with TRBJ2-7, with D tentatively TRBD1 (5 bases). Trimming pared 3 bases from V and 0 bases from J, leaving 9 bases between. This CDR3 has 14 residues. Germline loops: CDR1 SGHNT, CDR2 YENEEA. Here the CDR3 DNA reads TGTGCCAGCAGCTTCCGACAGAGCTCCTACGAGCAGTACTTC. Translating gives CASSFRQSSYEQYF.

The chain employs TRBV7-9 and TRBJ2-7; D tentatively fits TRBD1 or TRBD2 (5 bases each). The V gene lost 3 bases and the J gene lost 1 base, with 16 bases spanning the gap. In germline, CDR1 is SEHNR, CDR2 FQNEAQ (reference sequence). The CDR3 contains 16 residues. The CDR3 is CASSLSVGDGSYEQYF. For the CDR3, the DNA is TGTGCCAGCAGCTTGTCCGTGGGGGACGGGTCCTACGAGCAGTACTTC.

The chain couples TRBV30 to TRBJ1-2, with 7 bases fitting TRBD1. The CDR3 runs 13 residues. CDR1 is GTSNPN and CDR2 is SVGIG in the germline V gene (reference sequence). V was clipped by 7 bases and J by 2 bases; unmatched bases: 7. The CDR3 nucleotides are TGTGCCTTCGCACAGGGACAGAACTATGGCTACACCTTC. Its protein is CAFAQGQNYGYTF. Looking up the rest from reference TRBV30 and TRBJ1-2 gives the full variable domain: SQTIHQWPATLVQPVGSPLSLECTVEGTSNPNLYWYRQAAGRGLQLLFYSVGIGQISSEVPQNLSASRPQDRQFILSSKKLLLSDSGFYLCAFAQGQNYGYTFGSGTRLTVV.

The rearrangement links TRBV4-3 to TRBJ2-7, with 8 bases matching TRBD1. Germline-derived CDR1 and CDR2 are LGHNA and YSLEER. Trimming cost V 4 bases and J 0 bases; bases outside gene matches: 5. CDR3 length: 15 amino acids. CDR3 region: CASSPGQGSSYEQYF. The CDR3 DNA reads as TGCGCCAGCAGCCCAGGACAGGGAAGCTCCTACGAGCAGTACTTC.

This chain joins TRBV11-3 and TRBJ2-1; unclear D gene. Germline V lookup: CDR1 SGHNT, CDR2 YENEEA. Trimming took 0 bases from V and 6 from J, leaving 9 bases between them. CDR3 length: 14 amino acids. CDR3 amino acids: CASSLDSERNEQFF. DNA of the CDR3: TGTGCCAGCAGCTTAGATTCGGAGCGCAATGAGCAGTTCTTC.

The chain has TRBV23-1 and TRBJ1-1, with D perhaps TRBD1 (5 bases). TRBV23-1 is treated as an ORF (open reading frame) with a function not yet certain. V lost 2 bases and J 11 bases, leaving 18 bases between the germline ends. CDR3 length: 14 residues. The CDR3 here is CASSQRGREGMAFF. Here the CDR3 DNA reads TGCGCCAGCAGTCAACGGGGCCGAGAAGGAATGGCTTTCTTT.

The chain employs TRBV6-5 and TRBJ2-3; no clear D gene. Trimming cost V 11 bases and J 0 bases, with 12 bases left between them. This CDR3 has 13 residues. Per the germline V gene, CDR1 is MNHEY and CDR2 is SVGAGI. The CDR3 region is CASRYPSTDTQYF. In DNA form, the CDR3 reads TGTGCCTCCCGTTACCCTAGCACAGATACGCAGTATTTT.

The rearrangement uses TRBV5-5 and TRBJ2-1, with 8 nucleotides matching TRBD2. The CDR3 spans 19 residues. From germline, CDR1 is SGHKS and CDR2 YYEKEE (reference sequence). Trimming took 1 base from V and 5 from J; bases not matched to a gene: 17. For the CDR3, the DNA is TGTGCCAGCAGCTTGTACCCGATCGGCACCGGGACTAGGGACAATGAGCAGTTCTTC. It is translated as CASSLYPIGTGTRDNEQFF.

In its sample, this clone was seen once. The gene calls are TRBV5-4 and TRBJ2-3; D is ambiguous. The V end was cut by 0 bases, the J end by 5 bases, with 4 bases between. Germline CDR1 is SGHNT and CDR2 is YYREEE (reference sequence). The CDR3 has 12 amino acids. CDR3 sequence reads: CASSLDEDTQYF. CDR3 DNA sequence: TGTGCCAGCAGCTTGGATGAAGATACGCAGTATTTT.

CDR3 bases: TGTGCCAGCAGCCAAGGTTTTTCGACAGGTGGCTATGGCTACACCTTC. Translating it yields CASSQGFSTGGYGYTF. V usage is TRBV3-1 (or the pseudogene TRBV3-2) and J usage is TRBJ1-2; possible D gene TRBD1, 6 bases. CDR3 length: 16 amino acids. CDR1 is LGHDT and CDR2 is YNNKEL in the germline V gene (reference sequence). Trimming stripped 1 base from V and 4 bases from J, with 16 bases between.

The V and J genes are TRBV10-3 and TRBJ1-5; the match to TRBD1 covers 8 bases. The CDR3 is made up of 14 amino acids. With V trimmed by 0 bases and J by 9 bases, 4 bases remained unmatched. Germline V gene sequence: CDR1 ENHRY, CDR2 SYGVKD. The CDR3 region is CAISESDRGMPQHF. The CDR3 DNA reads as TGTGCCATCAGTGAGTCTGACAGGGGTATGCCCCAGCATTTT.

J is TRBJ1-1 and V is TRBV7-9; D is unresolved. Germline lookup yields CDR1 SEHNR and CDR2 FQNEAQ (reference sequence). The V end lost 6 bases, the J end lost 2 bases, and 16 bases lay between the germline ends. CDR3 length equals 15 residues. CDR3 sequence (DNA): TGTGCCAGCAGTCCCTGGACGGCGTCCAACACTGAAGCTTTCTTT. It translates to CASSPWTASNTEAFF.

The CDR3, as DNA: TGTGCCAGCAGCGTAGCTACGAGAGCGGGAGGGCCGGATACGCAGTATTTT. Its protein is CASSVATRAGGPDTQYF. This sequence joins TRBV9 and TRBJ2-3, with 10 bases aligning to TRBD2. There are 17 residues in the CDR3. CDR1 is SGDLS, CDR2 YYNGEE, per germline. J was trimmed by 6 bases and V by 0 bases; bases with no gene match: 10.

This CDR3 is CASSLRREQYF. The CDR3 nucleotides read TGTGCCAGCAGTTTAAGACGCGAGCAGTACTTC. The rearrangement links TRBV28 to TRBJ2-7; D is unresolved. CDR1 MDHEN and CDR2 SYDVKM come from the germline V gene. V shed 2 bases and J shed 6 bases, with 5 bases lying between them. The CDR3 has 11 residues.

The chain links TRBV28 to TRBJ2-1; 8 bases are a match to TRBD2. Germline CDR1 and CDR2: MDHEN and SYDVKM. Trimming cost V 2 bases and J 8 bases; bases outside gene matches: 17. This CDR3 region has 18 residues. The CDR3: CASSLLFDGRALPHEQFF. The CDR3 DNA reads as TGTGCCAGCAGTTTACTTTTCGACGGGAGGGCCCTTCCCCATGAGCAGTTCTTC.

The CDR3 spells CASSLRREQYF. Written as DNA, the CDR3 is TGTGCCAGCAGCTTAAGACGCGAGCAGTACTTC. J is TRBJ2-7 and V is TRBV7-2; unclear D gene. V dropped 2 bases and J dropped 6 bases, with 5 bases sitting between them. Per the germline V gene, CDR1 is SGHTA and CDR2 is FQGNSA. The length of the CDR3 is 11 residues.

The CDR3 DNA follows: TGTGCCAGCAATCAGTACGGAACTAATGAAAAACTGTTTTTT. Translation: CASNQYGTNEKLFF. V gene TRBV6-5 combines with J gene TRBJ1-4; D is undetermined. Trimming removed 7 bases at V and 1 base at J, with 10 bases between. Germline V gene sequence: CDR1 MNHEY, CDR2 SVGAGI. The CDR3 has 14 residues.

This sequence joins TRBV10-2 and TRBJ2-7; 12 bases fit TRBD2. V lost 4 bases and J lost 6; bases outside the gene matches: 16. The germline gives CDR1 WSHSY, CDR2 SAAADI. The length of the CDR3 is 18 residues. The CDR3 coding sequence is TGCGCCAGCAGTGTAGGACTAGCGGGAACGCACCTCGTCCGCGAGCAGTACTTC. Its translation is CASSVGLAGTHLVREQYF.

V is TRBV27 and J is TRBJ2-7; TRBD1 aligns across 9 bases. The CDR3 loop spans 13 amino acids. In germline, CDR1 is MNHEY, CDR2 SMNVEV (reference sequence). The J segment lost 2 bases and the V segment lost 11 bases, leaving 7 bases of the junction unmatched. Here the CDR3 reads CAGRGQGPYEQYF. CDR3 bases: TGTGCCGGCCGGGGACAGGGTCCCTACGAGCAGTACTTC.